These 2 T cell receptor beta chains came from one sample sequenced in a study of T-cell memory formation after mild COVID-19. TCRdb called the 5' RACE reads again in MiXCR, with one record for every CDR3 protein. The repertoire has around 530,000 distinct CDR3 sequences, about 22% of them found once; the top ten carry about 8.4%. Sequencing was done on a sample of PBMCs or a T cell subset sorted from them (not recorded which). These receptors were taken from an adult woman who had mild COVID-19 (a few samples of this study predate the infection). Cell type and time point are not known.

V and J are TRBV4-1 and TRBJ1-1; D uncertain. This CDR3 contains 16 residues. CDR1 MGHRA and CDR2 YSYEKL come from the germline V gene. Trimming left V 1 base short and J 4 bases short, with 16 bases between. CDR3 sequence (DNA): TGCGCCAGCAGCCAAGTCGTTTTGGGTGGGGTCACTGAAGCTTTCTTT. Encoded protein: CASSQVVLGGVTEAFF.

The chain links TRBV20-1 to TRBJ2-1, with 8 nucleotides matching TRBD2. The CDR3 has 15 amino acids. The germline V gene has CDR1 DFQATT and CDR2 SNEGSKA (reference sequence). With V trimmed by 3 bases and J by 7 bases, 11 bases remained unmatched. CDR3 amino acids: CSARGTSESLNEQFF. CDR3 bases: TGCAGTGCTAGGGGGACTAGTGAAAGTTTAAATGAGCAGTTCTTC.